The 12 T cell receptor beta chains below come from one sample, sequenced in a study of T cell changes during pregnancy in multiple sclerosis. The assay was immunoSEQ multiplex PCR, and TCRdb's table has in-frame clones only and misses some. The table lists 85,000 to 120,000 clones, roughly nine tenths of them singletons. The sample was peripheral blood, taken before pregnancy. The receptors stem from a female donor with multiple sclerosis, enrolled in a pregnancy study.

The J gene is TRBJ2-2, the V gene TRBV5-6; 7 bases are a match to TRBD2. Trimming cost V 1 base and J 4 bases; bases outside gene matches: 7. The CDR3 has 16 amino acids. CDR1 is SGHDT and CDR2 is YYEEEE in the germline V gene. CDR3 residues: CASSLSGRAVTGELFF. CDR3 DNA sequence: TGTGCCAGCAGCTTGAGTGGGAGGGCGGTCACCGGGGAGCTGTTTTTT.

The chain is built from TRBV11-2 and TRBJ1-2, with 8 bases fitting TRBD1. Germline V gene lookup returns CDR1 SGHAT and CDR2 FQNNGV. CDR3 size: 18 residues. The ends lost 3 bases at V and 2 bases at J; junction bases unmatched: 14. The CDR3 nucleotides read TGTGCCAGCAGCTTCCACAATTCAGGGACAGGCGAAAACTATGGCTACACCTTC. This codes for CASSFHNSGTGENYGYTF.

The gene calls are TRBV19 and TRBJ2-3; 7 positions agree with TRBD2. The germline V gene encodes CDR1 LNHDA and CDR2 SQIVND (reference sequence). The V and J ends lost 3 bases and 2 bases, in that order; junction bases with no gene match: 5. CDR3 size: 15 residues. The CDR3 loop reads CASSIPSGYTDTQYF. DNA for the CDR3: TGTGCCAGTAGTATCCCTAGCGGATACACAGATACGCAGTATTTT.

A few counts support this clone. The chain joins TRBV9 to TRBJ2-3, with 7 bases fitting TRBD2. V dropped 2 bases and J dropped 3; count of bases not matched to a gene: 9. Germline CDR1 is SGDLS and CDR2 is YYNGEE. This CDR3 is 16 amino acids long. Here the CDR3 DNA reads TGTGCCAGCAGCGTCTATGGTCTAGCGGAGACAGATACGCAGTATTTT. Translated, it gives CASSVYGLAETDTQYF.

The chain combines TRBV4-2 with TRBJ2-7, with 7 bases aligning to TRBD2. Germline V lookup: CDR1 LGHNA, CDR2 YNFKEQ. There are 14 residues in the CDR3. Unmatched junction bases numbered 12, after V lost 8 bases and J lost 5 bases. CDR3 amino acids: CASSKAGEGHEQYF. CDR3 DNA sequence: TGTGCCAGCTCGAAGGCGGGAGAGGGCCACGAGCAGTACTTC.

This chain connects TRBV4-2 to TRBJ2-1; weak D call: TRBD1 (5 bases). Trimming left V 1 base short and J 10 bases short, with 14 bases between. The CDR3 is 14 residues long. CDR1 LGHNA and CDR2 YNFKEQ come from the germline V gene. CDR3 bases: TGTGCCAGCAGCCAAGGGACGGACCCAGGGGAGCAGTTCTTC. This codes for CASSQGTDPGEQFF.

The chain is built from TRBV27 and TRBJ1-4, with unresolved D. Germline CDR1 is MNHEY and CDR2 is SMNVEV (reference sequence). V lost 2 bases to trimming and J lost 8 bases, with 12 bases between them. The CDR3 is made up of 14 amino acids. CDR3 sequence (DNA): TGTGCCAGCAGTTTAAGGAGACGGGGAGAAAAACTGTTTTTT. Encoded protein: CASSLRRRGEKLFF. Full variable domain (missing parts from reference TRBV27 and TRBJ1-4): EAQVTQNPRYLITVTGKKLTVTCSQNMNHEYMSWYRQDPGLGLRQIYYSMNVEVTDKGDVPEGYKVSRKEKRNFPLILESPSPNQTSLYFCASSLRRRGEKLFFGSGTQLSVL.

This chain joins TRBV6-6 and TRBJ2-5, with 12 bases matching TRBD2. Trimming removed 5 bases from V and 4 bases from J; junction bases left unmatched: 8. This CDR3 is built from 16 residues. Germline V gene lookup returns CDR1 MNHNY and CDR2 SVGAGI (reference sequence). CDR3 in DNA: TGTGCCAGCAGTCCCCTAGCGGGAGGGCCATCAGAGACCCAGTACTTC. The encoded protein is CASSPLAGGPSETQYF.

This rearrangement joins TRBV6-1 to TRBJ1-1; the D gene is possibly TRBD1 (6 bases). The CDR3 has 13 amino acids. CDR1 is MNHNS and CDR2 is SASEGT in the germline V gene. Between the trimmed V and J ends, which lost 8 bases and 0 bases, there was a span of 10 bases. In DNA, the CDR3 is TGTGCCAGCCGTCGGACAGTGAACACTGAAGCTTTCTTT. It is translated as CASRRTVNTEAFF.

The V and J genes are TRBV30 and TRBJ2-7, with TRBD2 as a possible D gene (5 bases). The V gene lost 0 bases and the J gene lost 7 bases, with 10 bases spanning the gap. Germline CDR1 reads GTSNPN; CDR2 reads SVGIG (reference sequence). CDR3 length: 12 residues. The CDR3 loop is CAWSVLGEEQYF. Here the CDR3 DNA reads TGTGCCTGGAGTGTACTCGGGGAGGAGCAGTACTTC.

This clone was counted only a few times. The gene calls are TRBV19 and TRBJ1-6, with D perhaps matching TRBD1 (5 bases). This CDR3 has 15 amino acids. Germline values: CDR1 LNHDA, CDR2 SQIVND (reference sequence). The V end lost 6 bases, the J end lost 10 bases, and 19 bases lay between the germline ends. CDR3 residues: CASRRDFSIGSPLHF. In DNA form, the CDR3 reads TGTGCCAGTAGGCGGGACTTTTCGATCGGGTCACCCCTCCACTTT.

The chain joins TRBV7-3 to TRBJ2-3; 9 bases map to TRBD2. CDR1 is SGHTA and CDR2 is FQGTGA in the germline V gene. The CDR3 sequence is 15 residues long. With 6 bases clipped from V and 2 bases from J, the junction kept 6 bases outside the gene matches. The CDR3 protein is CASSRSGRNTDTQYF. CDR3 DNA: TGTGCCAGCAGTAGGAGCGGGAGGAACACAGATACGCAGTATTTT. Full variable domain (missing parts from reference TRBV7-3 and TRBJ2-3): GAGVSQTPSNKVTEKGKYVELRCDPISGHTALYWYRQSLGQGPEFLIYFQGTGAADDSGLPNDRFFAVRPEGSVSTLKIQRTERGDSAVYLCASSRSGRNTDTQYFGPGTRLTVL.